This T cell receptor beta chain was captured in a study of T cells in Graves' hyperthyroidism and ophthalmopathy. Amplification of TCR beta CDR3 regions used RNA as the template. TCR CDR3 regions were first amplified by RT-PCR with HTBI primers. TCRdb reanalysed the multiplex PCR reads using MiXCR and keeps one entry per CDR3 protein. The profile shows about 600,000 distinct CDR3 sequences, about 14% of them singletons. The germline CDR1 and CDR2 sequences are MDHEN and SYDVKM. Trimming cost V 1 base and J 1 base; bases outside gene matches: 2. The CDR3 runs 15 residues. This clonotype has at least ten counts.

The rearrangement joins TRBV28 to TRBJ2-5; 8 bases align to TRBD1. Sequences were obtained from blood. This clonotype was obtained from a woman aged 18-29 years with Graves' ophthalmopathy. The CDR3 reads CASSLLGQVQETQYF. The CDR3 DNA sequence: TGTGCCAGCAGTTTATTGGGACAGGTCCAAGAGACCCAGTACTTC.